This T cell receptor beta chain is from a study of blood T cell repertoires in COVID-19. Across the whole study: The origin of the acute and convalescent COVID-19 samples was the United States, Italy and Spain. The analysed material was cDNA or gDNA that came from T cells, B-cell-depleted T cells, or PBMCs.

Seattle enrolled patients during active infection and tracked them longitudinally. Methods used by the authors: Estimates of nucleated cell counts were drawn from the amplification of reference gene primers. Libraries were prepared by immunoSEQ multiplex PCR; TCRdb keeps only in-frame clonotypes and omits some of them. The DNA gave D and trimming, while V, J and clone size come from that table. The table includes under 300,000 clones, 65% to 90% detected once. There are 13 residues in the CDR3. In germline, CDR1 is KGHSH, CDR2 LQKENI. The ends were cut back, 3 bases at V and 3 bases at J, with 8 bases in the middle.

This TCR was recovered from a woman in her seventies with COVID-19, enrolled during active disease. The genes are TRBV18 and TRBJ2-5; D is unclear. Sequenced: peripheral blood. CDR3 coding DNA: TGTGCCAGCTCACCGGGCCAAGAAGAGACCCAGTACTTC. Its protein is CASSPGQEETQYF.